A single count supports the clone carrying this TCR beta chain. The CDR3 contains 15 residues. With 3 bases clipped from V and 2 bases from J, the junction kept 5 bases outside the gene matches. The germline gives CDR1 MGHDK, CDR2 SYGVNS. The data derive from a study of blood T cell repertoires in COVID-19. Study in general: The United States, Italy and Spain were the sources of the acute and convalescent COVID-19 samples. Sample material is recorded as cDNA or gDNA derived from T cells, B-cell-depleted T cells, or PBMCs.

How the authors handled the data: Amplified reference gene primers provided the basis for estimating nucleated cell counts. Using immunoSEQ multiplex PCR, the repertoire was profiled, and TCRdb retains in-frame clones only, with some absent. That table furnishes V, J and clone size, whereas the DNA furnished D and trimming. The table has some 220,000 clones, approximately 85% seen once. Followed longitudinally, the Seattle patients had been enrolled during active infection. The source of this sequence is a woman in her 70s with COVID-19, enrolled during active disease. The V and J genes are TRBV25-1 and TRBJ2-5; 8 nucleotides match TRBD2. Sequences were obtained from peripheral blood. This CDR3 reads CASSDSGTLQETQYF. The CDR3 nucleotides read TGTGCCAGCAGTGATAGCGGGACTCTACAAGAGACCCAGTACTTC.